This note documents a single TCR beta chain sequence. The sample comes from a study of blood T cell repertoires in COVID-19. About the study: Some COVID-19 samples were acute and others convalescent; all came from the United States, Italy and Spain. Sample material is recorded as cDNA or gDNA derived from T cells, B-cell-depleted T cells, or PBMCs.

In the source study's methods: For nucleated cells, counts were estimated from reference gene primer amplification. Generated by immunoSEQ multiplex PCR, the TCRdb table keeps only in-frame clones and is missing some. V and J calls and clone size follow that table, whereas D and trimming were derived from the DNA. The top ten hold 2.2% of the sample, which has approximately 140,000 clones, around 84% seen once. V was pared by 0 bases and J by 4 bases, with 5 bases of the junction left unmatched. Germline V CDR1 and CDR2: SGDLS, YYNGEE. The CDR3 is made up of 15 amino acids. Source material: peripheral blood. V is TRBV9 and J is TRBJ2-3; TRBD2 agrees at 7 bases. The receptor comes from a man aged 65 to 79 with acute or convalescent COVID-19. The CDR3 coding sequence is TGTGCCAGCAGCGTAGGGGGCGGGGGTGCAGATACGCAGTATTTT. Translating it yields CASSVGGGGADTQYF. Full variable domain (outside the CDR3, taken from reference TRBV9 and TRBJ2-3): DSGVTQTPKHLITATGQRVTLRCSPRSGDLSVYWYQQSLDQGLQFLIQYYNGEERAKGNILERFSAQQFPDLHSELNLSSLELGDSALYFCASSVGGGGADTQYFGPGTRLTVL.